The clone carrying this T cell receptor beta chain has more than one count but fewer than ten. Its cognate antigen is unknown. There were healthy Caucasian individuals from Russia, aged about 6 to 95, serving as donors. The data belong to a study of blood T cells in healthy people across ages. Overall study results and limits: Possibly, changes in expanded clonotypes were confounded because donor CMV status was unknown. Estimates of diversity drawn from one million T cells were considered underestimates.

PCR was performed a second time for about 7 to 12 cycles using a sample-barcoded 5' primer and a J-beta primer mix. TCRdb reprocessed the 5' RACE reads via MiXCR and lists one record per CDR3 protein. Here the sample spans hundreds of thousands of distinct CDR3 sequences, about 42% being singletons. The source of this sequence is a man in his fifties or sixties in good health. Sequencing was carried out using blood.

The CDR3 protein is CASSLGPPTDTQYF. The CDR3 region has the DNA TGTGCCAGCAGCTTAGGACCCCCTACAGATACGCAGTATTTT. The rearrangement joins TRBV7-2 to TRBJ2-3, with no clear D. Looked up from germline, CDR1 is SGHTA and CDR2 is FQGNSA. Trimming removed 1 base from V and 3 bases from J, with 8 bases in between. This CDR3 comprises 14 residues.